A selection of T cell receptor beta chains follows, all from one sample in a study of T cells in Graves' hyperthyroidism and ophthalmopathy. TCRdb itself ran the multiplex PCR reads through MiXCR, one entry per CDR3 protein. The table records some 370,000 distinct CDR3 sequences, 11% to 15% of them present only once. The sequenced sample consisted of blood. These receptors all come from a man in his fifties or sixties with Graves' ophthalmopathy. Each CDR3 is given with its conserved first and last residue. Each record gives: clone size, D gene, V gene, J gene, CDR3 protein, CDR3 DNA. A D gene is named only where the DNA matches it firmly. Clone size appears in some rows only: once, few, many, or a class for an expanded clone.

clone_size: NA
d_call: TRBD2
v_call: TRBV29-1
j_call: TRBJ2-5
cdr3_aa: CSSPGLKETQYF
cdr3_nt: TGCAGCTCCCCGGGACTAAAAGAGACCCAGTACTTC

clone_size: NA
d_call: NA
v_call: TRBV5-1
j_call: TRBJ1-5
cdr3_aa: CASRWDGDSNQPQHF
cdr3_nt: TGCGCCAGCAGATGGGACGGAGATAGCAATCAGCCCCAGCATTTT

clone_size: many
d_call: NA
v_call: TRBV3-1
j_call: TRBJ1-4
cdr3_aa: CASSQGSEKLFF
cdr3_nt: TGTGCCAGCAGCCAAGGCAGCGAAAAACTGTTTTTT

clone_size: NA
d_call: TRBD2
v_call: TRBV6-2/TRBV6-3
j_call: TRBJ2-2
cdr3_aa: CASSNKLAGARTGELFF
cdr3_nt: TGTGCCAGCAGTAACAAACTAGCGGGAGCACGCACCGGGGAGCTGTTTTTT

clone_size: many
d_call: NA
v_call: TRBV4-1
j_call: TRBJ2-5
cdr3_aa: CASSQEGRRETQYF
cdr3_nt: TGCGCCAGCAGCCAAGAAGGCAGGCGGGAGACCCAGTACTTC

clone_size: NA
d_call: NA
v_call: TRBV19
j_call: TRBJ1-2
cdr3_aa: CASRQDLYGYTF
cdr3_nt: TGTGCCAGTAGACAGGACCTATATGGCTACACCTTC

clone_size: few
d_call: NA
v_call: TRBV28
j_call: TRBJ1-3
cdr3_aa: CASSTDPDTIYF
cdr3_nt: TGTGCCAGCAGTACGGACCCTGACACCATATATTTT

clone_size: NA
d_call: NA
v_call: TRBV12-3/TRBV12-4
j_call: TRBJ2-1
cdr3_aa: CASRGFGNEQFF
cdr3_nt: TGTGCCAGCAGGGGATTTGGTAATGAGCAGTTCTTC

clone_size: many
d_call: NA
v_call: TRBV20-1
j_call: TRBJ2-3
cdr3_aa: CSATLREDTQYF
cdr3_nt: TGCAGTGCTACCCTCCGCGAAGATACGCAGTATTTT

clone_size: NA
d_call: TRBD2
v_call: TRBV7-8
j_call: TRBJ2-7
cdr3_aa: CASSWTSQSDEQYF
cdr3_nt: TGTGCCAGCAGCTGGACTAGTCAAAGCGACGAGCAGTACTTC

clone_size: few
d_call: NA
v_call: TRBV13
j_call: TRBJ2-3
cdr3_aa: CASSLRRPGADTQYF
cdr3_nt: TGTGCCAGCAGCCTCCGGAGGCCAGGGGCAGATACGCAGTATTTT

clone_size: many
d_call: TRBD1
v_call: TRBV20-1
j_call: TRBJ2-1
cdr3_aa: CSARAWGQGGDEQFF
cdr3_nt: TGCAGTGCTAGAGCCTGGGGACAGGGCGGAGATGAGCAGTTCTTC

clone_size: many
d_call: NA
v_call: TRBV5-1
j_call: TRBJ2-7
cdr3_aa: CASSLVVGASEQYF
cdr3_nt: TGCGCCAGCAGCTTGGTCGTGGGGGCATCCGAGCAGTACTTC

clone_size: many
d_call: NA
v_call: TRBV7-2
j_call: TRBJ2-1
cdr3_aa: CASSLGTTPLYNEQFF
cdr3_nt: TGTGCCAGCAGCTTAGGAACAACCCCCCTCTACAATGAGCAGTTCTTC

clone_size: NA
d_call: NA
v_call: TRBV6-1
j_call: TRBJ2-5
cdr3_aa: CASSKRQETQYF
cdr3_nt: TGTGCCAGCAGTAAGAGGCAAGAGACCCAGTACTTC

clone_size: many
d_call: TRBD2
v_call: TRBV6-1
j_call: TRBJ2-3
cdr3_aa: CASSQWAGVSSDTQYF
cdr3_nt: TGTGCCAGCAGTCAATGGGCGGGAGTTTCGTCAGATACGCAGTATTTT

clone_size: many
d_call: TRBD2
v_call: TRBV20-1
j_call: TRBJ2-5
cdr3_aa: CSASSSASGAPETQYF
cdr3_nt: TGCAGTGCTAGTTCATCGGCTAGCGGGGCCCCAGAGACCCAGTACTTC

clone_size: many
d_call: TRBD1
v_call: TRBV28
j_call: TRBJ1-5
cdr3_aa: CASSPGTEYQPQHF
cdr3_nt: TGTGCCAGCAGCCCCGGGACAGAGTATCAGCCCCAGCATTTT

clone_size: NA
d_call: NA
v_call: TRBV12-5
j_call: TRBJ2-3
cdr3_aa: CASGLGDLADTQYF
cdr3_nt: TGTGCTAGTGGTTTGGGAGATTTGGCAGATACGCAGTATTTT

clone_size: NA
d_call: NA
v_call: TRBV30
j_call: TRBJ1-3
cdr3_aa: CAWSVVISGNTIYF
cdr3_nt: TGTGCCTGGAGTGTTGTGATCTCTGGAAACACCATATATTTT

clone_size: few
d_call: NA
v_call: TRBV20-1
j_call: TRBJ1-1
cdr3_aa: CSATTPGKGLMNTEAFF
cdr3_nt: TGCAGTGCTACTACCCCGGGAAAAGGCCTCATGAACACTGAAGCTTTCTTT

clone_size: few
d_call: NA
v_call: TRBV20-1
j_call: TRBJ2-1
cdr3_aa: CSARQTAEQFF
cdr3_nt: TGCAGTGCTAGACAGACCGCTGAGCAGTTCTTC

clone_size: NA
d_call: NA
v_call: TRBV28
j_call: TRBJ1-5
cdr3_aa: CAGQKRIDGNQPQHF
cdr3_nt: TGTGCCGGACAAAAAAGGATCGACGGCAATCAGCCCCAGCATTTT

clone_size: many
d_call: NA
v_call: TRBV18
j_call: TRBJ2-1
cdr3_aa: CASSPSYRDGNEQFF
cdr3_nt: TGTGCCAGCTCACCTTCTTACAGGGATGGAAATGAGCAGTTCTTC

clone_size: many
d_call: TRBD2
v_call: TRBV2
j_call: TRBJ2-1
cdr3_aa: CASGGDSGYNEQFF
cdr3_nt: TGTGCCAGCGGGGGGGATAGCGGTTACAATGAGCAGTTCTTC

clone_size: NA
d_call: NA
v_call: TRBV28
j_call: TRBJ2-1
cdr3_aa: CASSLRGEGGEQFF
cdr3_nt: TGTGCCAGCTCCCTGAGGGGGGAGGGCGGTGAGCAGTTCTTC

clone_size: many
d_call: NA
v_call: TRBV7-8
j_call: TRBJ2-1
cdr3_aa: CASGRETPYNEQFF
cdr3_nt: TGTGCCAGCGGACGGGAGACCCCCTACAATGAGCAGTTCTTC

clone_size: many
d_call: NA
v_call: TRBV7-8
j_call: TRBJ2-7
cdr3_aa: CASTKDTTYEQYF
cdr3_nt: TGTGCCAGCACGAAGGATACAACCTACGAGCAGTACTTC

clone_size: many
d_call: NA
v_call: TRBV9
j_call: TRBJ1-5
cdr3_aa: CASSVDEGSQPQHF
cdr3_nt: TGTGCCAGCAGCGTTGATGAGGGTAGTCAGCCCCAGCATTTT

clone_size: many
d_call: NA
v_call: TRBV29-1
j_call: TRBJ2-7
cdr3_aa: CSVEGVPGAYEQYF
cdr3_nt: TGCAGCGTTGAAGGAGTCCCTGGCGCCTACGAGCAGTACTTC

clone_size: NA
d_call: TRBD1
v_call: TRBV29-1
j_call: TRBJ2-7
cdr3_aa: CSALGTGDEQYF
cdr3_nt: TGCAGCGCCTTAGGGACAGGGGACGAGCAGTACTTC

clone_size: many
d_call: TRBD1
v_call: TRBV6-1
j_call: TRBJ2-5
cdr3_aa: CASSSKGQGQYQETQYF
cdr3_nt: TGTGCCAGCAGCTCAAAAGGACAGGGACAGTACCAAGAGACCCAGTACTTC

clone_size: NA
d_call: TRBD2
v_call: TRBV18
j_call: TRBJ2-1
cdr3_aa: CASSPPTSGRAQHEQFF
cdr3_nt: TGTGCCAGCTCACCACCGACTAGCGGGAGGGCTCAGCATGAGCAGTTCTTC

clone_size: many
d_call: NA
v_call: TRBV12-3/TRBV12-4
j_call: TRBJ1-1
cdr3_aa: CASRVRGNTEAFF
cdr3_nt: TGTGCCAGCAGGGTCAGGGGCAACACTGAAGCTTTCTTT

clone_size: many
d_call: NA
v_call: TRBV12-3/TRBV12-4
j_call: TRBJ1-2
cdr3_aa: CASSLTPPDSYGYTF
cdr3_nt: TGTGCCAGCAGTTTAACCCCTCCGGACAGCTATGGCTACACCTTC

clone_size: many
d_call: NA
v_call: TRBV18
j_call: TRBJ1-4
cdr3_aa: CASSQQGAVGEKLFF
cdr3_nt: TGTGCCAGCTCACAACAGGGTGCGGTGGGTGAAAAACTGTTTTTT

clone_size: many
d_call: NA
v_call: TRBV7-8
j_call: TRBJ2-3
cdr3_aa: CASSHVGLGRTSTDTQYF
cdr3_nt: TGTGCCAGCAGCCACGTCGGCCTCGGACGGACTAGCACAGATACGCAGTATTTT

clone_size: few
d_call: TRBD1
v_call: TRBV27
j_call: TRBJ1-2
cdr3_aa: CASSLDRRTGGPGYGYTF
cdr3_nt: TGTGCCAGCAGTTTAGACCGCAGGACAGGGGGCCCCGGCTATGGCTACACCTTC

clone_size: few
d_call: NA
v_call: TRBV7-3
j_call: TRBJ2-2
cdr3_aa: CASSSARGFRTGELFF
cdr3_nt: TGTGCCAGCAGCTCAGCAAGGGGGTTCCGAACCGGGGAGCTGTTTTTT

clone_size: NA
d_call: NA
v_call: TRBV29-1
j_call: TRBJ2-1
cdr3_aa: CSASSGSRYNEQFF
cdr3_nt: TGCAGCGCCAGCAGCGGGTCGAGGTACAATGAGCAGTTCTTC

clone_size: many
d_call: NA
v_call: TRBV20-1
j_call: TRBJ2-5
cdr3_aa: CSARGPLGETQYF
cdr3_nt: TGCAGTGCTAGGGGACCACTCGGGGAGACCCAGTACTTC

clone_size: few
d_call: TRBD2
v_call: TRBV5-5
j_call: TRBJ2-3
cdr3_aa: CASSRGREKVDTQYF
cdr3_nt: TGTGCCAGCAGCCGCGGGCGGGAGAAGGTAGATACGCAGTATTTT